The rows below give T cell receptor beta chains drawn from one sample of a study of blood T cell repertoires in COVID-19. Using immunoSEQ multiplex PCR, the repertoire was profiled, and TCRdb retains in-frame clones only, with some absent. The sample records tens of thousands of clones, 85% to 90% being singletons. The sample consisted of peripheral blood. These receptors were obtained from a human donor with active COVID-19. The donor label of this sample is uncertain. CDR3s include the opening cysteine and the closing phenylalanine or tryptophan. Each record gives: V gene, clone size, J gene, D gene, CDR3 DNA, CDR3 protein. D genes are given only for firm matches. Only some rows state a clone size, as once, few, many or a class for expanded clones.

v_gene: TRBV4-1
abundance: once
j_gene: TRBJ2-7
d_gene: NA
CDR3nt: TGCGCCAGCAGCCAAGGGCCCACAGGGGGGGACGAGCAGTACTTC
CDR3aa: CASSQGPTGGDEQYF

v_gene: TRBV3-1/TRBV3-2
abundance: once
j_gene: TRBJ2-7
d_gene: TRBD2
CDR3nt: TGTGCCAGCAGCCCCAGAGCTAGCGGAGAGCAGTACTTC
CDR3aa: CASSPRASGEQYF

v_gene: TRBV5-1
abundance: NA
j_gene: TRBJ1-5
d_gene: NA
CDR3nt: TGCGCCAGCAGCTTGGAAGTTAGTCAGCCCCAGCATTTT
CDR3aa: CASSLEVSQPQHF

v_gene: TRBV7-9
abundance: few
j_gene: TRBJ1-5
d_gene: TRBD1
CDR3nt: TGTGCCAGCAGCGCAACAGGGGGGAACAATCAGCCCCAGCATTTT
CDR3aa: CASSATGGNNQPQHF

v_gene: TRBV4-1
abundance: NA
j_gene: TRBJ1-1
d_gene: TRBD1
CDR3nt: TGCGCCAGCAGCCAGTCCGGACAGGGGATCGCTGAAGCTTTCTTT
CDR3aa: CASSQSGQGIAEAFF

v_gene: TRBV25-1
abundance: NA
j_gene: TRBJ2-3
d_gene: TRBD2
CDR3nt: TGTGCCAGCAGTGAGTTTGGGCGGGGGGGTGCAGATACGCAGTATTTT
CDR3aa: CASSEFGRGGADTQYF

v_gene: TRBV7-8
abundance: NA
j_gene: TRBJ2-5
d_gene: NA
CDR3nt: TGTGCCAGCAGCTTAGCCAGGGGCCCGATCCAAGAGACCCAGTACTTC
CDR3aa: CASSLARGPIQETQYF

v_gene: TRBV4-1
abundance: NA
j_gene: TRBJ1-1
d_gene: NA
CDR3nt: TGCGCCAGCAGCCAAGAGGAACAGATGAACACTGAAGCTTTCTTT
CDR3aa: CASSQEEQMNTEAFF

v_gene: TRBV28
abundance: few
j_gene: TRBJ2-5
d_gene: NA
CDR3nt: TGTGCCAGCAGCTTCGCGGGGAGGAAGGGAGAGACCCAGTACTTC
CDR3aa: CASSFAGRKGETQYF

v_gene: TRBV5-4
abundance: NA
j_gene: TRBJ2-5
d_gene: TRBD2
CDR3nt: TGTGCCAGCAGCGCGGGGGTGGGGTACCAAGAGACCCAGTACTTC
CDR3aa: CASSAGVGYQETQYF

v_gene: TRBV7-2
abundance: NA
j_gene: TRBJ2-1
d_gene: TRBD2
CDR3nt: TGTGCCAGCAGCCCAGGACTAGCGGGGGCCCGCCCCAATGAGCAGTTCTTC
CDR3aa: CASSPGLAGARPNEQFF

v_gene: TRBV2
abundance: NA
j_gene: TRBJ1-1
d_gene: TRBD1
CDR3nt: TGTGCCAGCCGACGAGACGACAGGGCGGTCGCTGAAGCTTTCTTT
CDR3aa: CASRRDDRAVAEAFF

v_gene: TRBV2
abundance: once
j_gene: TRBJ1-2
d_gene: NA
CDR3nt: TGTGCCAGCAGCCCGGACAGCGCAGTCTATGGCTACACCTTC
CDR3aa: CASSPDSAVYGYTF

v_gene: TRBV7-9
abundance: NA
j_gene: TRBJ2-7
d_gene: TRBD1
CDR3nt: TGTGCCAGCAGCTTAGCTGGGACAGGGGGTAGGTACGAGCAGTACTTC
CDR3aa: CASSLAGTGGRYEQYF

v_gene: TRBV5-4
abundance: NA
j_gene: TRBJ2-4
d_gene: NA
CDR3nt: TGTGCCAGCAGCTTGTTACGGGAAAACATTCAGTACTTC
CDR3aa: CASSLLRENIQYF

v_gene: TRBV11-3
abundance: NA
j_gene: TRBJ2-1
d_gene: NA
CDR3nt: TGTGCCAGCAGCTTAGTCGAGGGCAATGAGCAGTTCTTC
CDR3aa: CASSLVEGNEQFF

v_gene: TRBV10-3
abundance: few
j_gene: TRBJ1-6
d_gene: NA
CDR3nt: TGTGCCATCAGTGTTCAGGGGCAAAAGGAGAATTCACCCCTCCACTTT
CDR3aa: CAISVQGQKENSPLHF

v_gene: TRBV7-2
abundance: once
j_gene: TRBJ2-1
d_gene: NA
CDR3nt: TGTGCCAGCAGCTCAACTAGCCCAGCTTACAATGAGCAGTTCTTC
CDR3aa: CASSSTSPAYNEQFF

v_gene: TRBV4-1
abundance: NA
j_gene: TRBJ1-2
d_gene: NA
CDR3nt: TGCGCCAGCAGCCAAGGTCAGGGCCGCGGCTACACCTTC
CDR3aa: CASSQGQGRGYTF

v_gene: TRBV2
abundance: NA
j_gene: TRBJ1-2
d_gene: NA
CDR3nt: TGTGCCAGCACCGAGGGGGGGGGCTATGGCTACACCTTC
CDR3aa: CASTEGGGYGYTF

v_gene: TRBV5-4
abundance: NA
j_gene: TRBJ1-1
d_gene: NA
CDR3nt: TGTGCCAGCAGCTTGTCGTACACTGAAGCTTTCTTT
CDR3aa: CASSLSYTEAFF

v_gene: TRBV4-3
abundance: NA
j_gene: TRBJ2-2
d_gene: TRBD1
CDR3nt: TGCGCCAGCAGCCAAGATAGCGGACAGGGTTTCGGGGAGCTGTTTTTT
CDR3aa: CASSQDSGQGFGELFF

v_gene: TRBV2
abundance: once
j_gene: TRBJ1-2
d_gene: NA
CDR3nt: TGTGCCAGCAGTGGACAGTGGAGTGGCTACACCTTC
CDR3aa: CASSGQWSGYTF

v_gene: TRBV12-3/TRBV12-4
abundance: NA
j_gene: TRBJ1-2
d_gene: NA
CDR3nt: TGTGCCAGCAGTCTAGACAGGTTCTATGGCTACACCTTC
CDR3aa: CASSLDRFYGYTF

v_gene: TRBV2
abundance: NA
j_gene: TRBJ1-1
d_gene: NA
CDR3nt: TGTGCCAGCAGTCAAACAGGGAACACTGAAGCTTTCTTT
CDR3aa: CASSQTGNTEAFF

v_gene: TRBV6-5
abundance: NA
j_gene: TRBJ1-2
d_gene: TRBD1
CDR3nt: TGTGCCAGCGGACAGGGGGCGCCTCCCTATGGCTACACCTTC
CDR3aa: CASGQGAPPYGYTF

v_gene: TRBV5-6
abundance: NA
j_gene: TRBJ1-6
d_gene: TRBD1
CDR3nt: TGTGCCAGCACCGCGGACAGGGTCAATTCACCCCTCCACTTT
CDR3aa: CASTADRVNSPLHF

v_gene: TRBV28
abundance: NA
j_gene: TRBJ1-1
d_gene: NA
CDR3nt: TGTGCCAGCAGTACAGGAAACACTGAAGCTTTCTTT
CDR3aa: CASSTGNTEAFF

v_gene: TRBV28
abundance: NA
j_gene: TRBJ2-5
d_gene: NA
CDR3nt: TGTGCCAGCAGTTTACAGGGGTTTGGGGAGACCCAGTACTTC
CDR3aa: CASSLQGFGETQYF

v_gene: TRBV19
abundance: few
j_gene: TRBJ1-5
d_gene: NA
CDR3nt: TGTGCCAGTAATCGCTATAATCAGCCCCAGCATTTT
CDR3aa: CASNRYNQPQHF

v_gene: TRBV7-6
abundance: few
j_gene: TRBJ2-7
d_gene: TRBD1
CDR3nt: TGTGCCAGCAGCTTAGGTCACCAGTCCGGGACAGCTACCTACGAGCAGTACTTC
CDR3aa: CASSLGHQSGTATYEQYF

v_gene: TRBV9
abundance: NA
j_gene: TRBJ1-2
d_gene: TRBD1
CDR3nt: TGTGCCAGCAGCGAACAGGGGTCGGCGGGCTACACCTTC
CDR3aa: CASSEQGSAGYTF

v_gene: TRBV11-3
abundance: NA
j_gene: TRBJ2-3
d_gene: TRBD1
CDR3nt: TGTGCCAGCAGCGCACGCAGGGGGAGCACAGATACGCAGTATTTT
CDR3aa: CASSARRGSTDTQYF

v_gene: TRBV10-3
abundance: NA
j_gene: TRBJ1-6
d_gene: NA
CDR3nt: TGTGCCATCAGTGACCCGTCTAGCTCCTATAATTCACCCCTCCACTTT
CDR3aa: CAISDPSSSYNSPLHF

v_gene: TRBV11-3
abundance: NA
j_gene: TRBJ2-5
d_gene: NA
CDR3nt: NA
CDR3aa: CASSFGSGGETQYF

v_gene: TRBV24-1
abundance: NA
j_gene: TRBJ1-4
d_gene: TRBD1
CDR3nt: TGTGCCACCAGTGATTTGATTCGGACAGGGACTAATGAAAAACTGTTTTTT
CDR3aa: CATSDLIRTGTNEKLFF

v_gene: TRBV4-1
abundance: few
j_gene: TRBJ1-2
d_gene: NA
CDR3nt: TGCGCCAGCAGCCCGCCCCCGGGGATGAACTATGGCTACACCTTC
CDR3aa: CASSPPPGMNYGYTF

v_gene: TRBV11-2
abundance: NA
j_gene: TRBJ2-2
d_gene: NA
CDR3nt: TGTGCCAGCAGCTTAGGGTTTGGCAGGGTAGCCGGGGAGCTGTTTTTT
CDR3aa: CASSLGFGRVAGELFF

v_gene: TRBV2
abundance: NA
j_gene: TRBJ2-1
d_gene: TRBD2
CDR3nt: TGTGCCAGCAGTCGGACTAGAAACAATGAGCAGTTCTTC
CDR3aa: CASSRTRNNEQFF

v_gene: TRBV5-1
abundance: NA
j_gene: TRBJ2-3
d_gene: TRBD2
CDR3nt: TGCGCCAGCAGCTTGGGACTAGCGGGGGGGACAGATACGCAGTATTTT
CDR3aa: CASSLGLAGGTDTQYF

v_gene: TRBV7-2
abundance: NA
j_gene: TRBJ2-2
d_gene: TRBD2
CDR3nt: TGTGCCAGCAGCCTGAGACTAGCGGGGGCGGACACCGGGGAGCTGTTTTTT
CDR3aa: CASSLRLAGADTGELFF

v_gene: TRBV5-4
abundance: NA
j_gene: TRBJ2-1
d_gene: TRBD2
CDR3nt: TGTGCCAGCAGCGGGTGGACTAGCGGGGGGTACAATGAGCAGTTCTTC
CDR3aa: CASSGWTSGGYNEQFF

v_gene: TRBV5-8
abundance: NA
j_gene: TRBJ1-1
d_gene: NA
CDR3nt: TGTGCCAGCAGCTCCACCCAGGCGACTGAAGCTTTCTTT
CDR3aa: CASSSTQATEAFF

v_gene: TRBV9
abundance: NA
j_gene: TRBJ2-2
d_gene: TRBD1
CDR3nt: TGTGCCAGCAGCCCCCCAGGGGGAATCACCGGGGAGCTGTTTTTT
CDR3aa: CASSPPGGITGELFF

v_gene: TRBV6-6
abundance: NA
j_gene: TRBJ1-1
d_gene: TRBD1
CDR3nt: TGTGCCAGCAGTTACGACAGGGGCGGAGCCCCTGAAGCTTTCTTT
CDR3aa: CASSYDRGGAPEAFF

v_gene: TRBV27
abundance: NA
j_gene: TRBJ2-3
d_gene: TRBD1
CDR3nt: TGTGCCAGCACAAGACAGGGGGCGCTGACAGATACGCAGTATTTT
CDR3aa: CASTRQGALTDTQYF

v_gene: TRBV6-2/TRBV6-3
abundance: NA
j_gene: TRBJ2-2
d_gene: TRBD1
CDR3nt: TGTGCCAGCAGTTACGGGGGGACAGGCACCGGGGAGCTGTTTTTT
CDR3aa: CASSYGGTGTGELFF

v_gene: TRBV27
abundance: NA
j_gene: TRBJ2-7
d_gene: TRBD1
CDR3nt: TGTGCCAGCAGTTTATCGATCTTATATGGGACAGGGGGGTACGAGCAGTACTTC
CDR3aa: CASSLSILYGTGGYEQYF

v_gene: TRBV27
abundance: NA
j_gene: TRBJ2-5
d_gene: TRBD2
CDR3nt: TGTGCCAGCAGTCCCGGACTAGCGGGCACAGAGACCCAGTACTTC
CDR3aa: CASSPGLAGTETQYF